This TCR beta chain originates from a study of cytomegalovirus exposure and HLA in healthy donors. Study conclusions and caveats: Usually a TCR sequence was rare, but some public TCRs were found in many donors. According to reports, the classifier identified cytomegalovirus status with high specificity and sensitivity. Cytomegalovirus-associated TCR beta chains were listed, numbering 150 to 200.

As regards this clone: Its target is not known.

Profiled with immunoSEQ multiplex PCR; TCRdb holds only in-frame clones, not every one. The table lists about 140,000 clones, around four fifths of them singletons. CDR3 length: 14 residues. The approximately 120-subject validation cohort, separate from the roughly 700-subject first cohort, included the donors. The chain links TRBV12-2 to TRBJ1-1; the table assigns TRBD1, which was not confirmed against the DNA. TRBV12-2 constitutes a pseudogene. This receptor was identified in a man between 25 and 39 years old in good health and CMV-seropositive. The material sequenced was PBMCs. The CDR3 sequence: CASRLRTQNTEAFF. The CDR3, as DNA: TGTGCAAGTCGCTTAAGGACACAGAACACTGAAGCTTTCTTT.